This T cell receptor beta chain was observed in a study of blood T cell repertoires in COVID-19. Study at large: Sources were T cells, B-cell-depleted T cells, or PBMCs; the material itself was cDNA or gDNA.

In this sample, this clone turned up a few times. This CDR3 region has 14 residues. Germline lookup yields CDR1 MRHNA and CDR2 SNTAGT. Trimming removed 2 bases from V and 6 bases from J; junction bases left unmatched: 0. TCRdb's copy holds only in-frame clones and misses some; the assay was immunoSEQ multiplex PCR. The sample consists of approximately 200,000 clones, about 80% of them appearing once. Participants' reported clinical history set cohort assignment. Among Cohort 3 donors, those recovered had two negative PCRs, clearance, or symptom resolution. This sequence originates from a middle-aged man who had recovered from COVID-19. Source material: PBMCs or T cells enriched from blood (not recorded which). The chain joins TRBV6-4 to TRBJ2-1, with 11 bases that match TRBD1. The CDR3 spells CASSDGTGGNEQFF. The CDR3 DNA is TGTGCCAGCAGTGACGGGACAGGGGGCAATGAGCAGTTCTTC.